This entry lists 27 T cell receptor beta chains sequenced from one sample in a study of CD8+ T cells in alopecia areata. cDNA reverse transcribed from extracted RNA served as the sequencing template. Here immunoSEQ multiplex PCR was the method, and the copy in TCRdb shows in-frame clones only, minus some. The repertoire holds approximately 6,700 clones, with almost 65% as singletons. Those with alopecia areata gave lesional scalp punch biopsies and peripheral blood. This material consisted of skin, taken at week 0. The receptor set was obtained from a human donor with alopecia areata.

This clone was counted only a few times. V usage is TRBV10-3 and J usage is TRBJ2-7; D tentatively fits TRBD1 or TRBD2 (5 bases each). This CDR3 contains 14 residues. Trimming pared 10 bases from V and 3 bases from J, leaving 19 bases between. The germline CDR1 and CDR2 sequences are ENHRY and SYGVKD. CDR3 nucleotides: TGTGCCACCTCCGGGGCTAGCCCTGACTACGAGCAGTACTTC. Translated, it gives CATSGASPDYEQYF.

A remark on this clone: The CDR3 does not close with the conserved phenylalanine or tryptophan, likely indicating a read error. This specimen includes other DNA sequences encoding the same CDR3. The gene calls are TRBV6-1 and TRBJ1-2; D is possibly TRBD1 (5 bases). Germline CDR1 is MNHNS and CDR2 is SASEGT. V lost 8 bases and J lost 5, with 12 bases in between. The CDR3 totals 12 residues. CDR3 amino acids: CASGRGPYGYTL. CDR3 bases: TGTGCCAGCGGTCGGGGACCTTATGGCTACACCCTT.

The chain uses TRBV9 and TRBJ1-1; D possibly corresponds to TRBD1 (6 bases). Trimming removed 3 bases from V and 8 bases from J, with 8 bases in between. The germline V gene encodes CDR1 SGDLS and CDR2 YYNGEE. The CDR3 is 11 amino acids. As DNA, the CDR3 is TGTGCCAGCAGCGACGGGACAGAAGCTTTCTTT. It encodes CASSDGTEAFF.

The chain recombines TRBV11-2 with TRBJ2-5; D is uncertain. The CDR3 extends over 15 amino acids. Germline CDR1 reads SGHAT; CDR2 reads FQNNGV. Between the trimmed V and J ends, which lost 5 bases and 4 bases, there was a span of 17 bases. DNA for the CDR3: TGTGCCAGCAGCCCAATAGGTGGGCCAGGAGAGACCCAGTACTTC. Amino acid sequence: CASSPIGGPGETQYF.

The chain is built from TRBV7-8 and TRBJ2-5, with D maybe TRBD1 (5 bases). Trimming took off 1 base at V and 7 bases at J, with 16 bases between the two ends. CDR3 size: 15 residues. Germline V CDR1 and CDR2: SGHVS, FQNEAQ. CDR3 nucleotide sequence: TGTGCCAGCAGCTTAGACGTAGGGGCGGTAGGGACCCAGTACTTC. Translated, it gives CASSLDVGAVGTQYF.

The chain combines TRBV6-1 with TRBJ1-1; D may be TRBD1 (6 bases). Trimming removed 8 bases at V and 5 bases at J, with 18 bases between. Germline V lookup: CDR1 MNHNS, CDR2 SASEGT. This CDR3 comprises 14 residues. CDR3 protein: CASLTGGAETEAFF. The DNA for the CDR3 is TGTGCCAGCTTAACGGGGGGCGCGGAAACTGAAGCTTTCTTT.

J is TRBJ2-3 and V is TRBV28; no clear D. With 4 bases removed from V and 5 bases from J, the gap between germline ends came to 13 bases. Germline loops: CDR1 MDHEN, CDR2 SYDVKM. The CDR3 consists of 14 residues. The CDR3 DNA sequence: TGTGCCAGCAGTTCCTCTCCCTCGCTAGATACGCAGTATTTT. As protein: CASSSSPSLDTQYF.

The rearrangement links TRBV6-6 to TRBJ2-1; TRBD1 matches 7 bases. V trimming: 0 bases; J trimming: 6 bases; junction bases outside the gene matches: 2. Per the germline V gene, CDR1 is MNHNY and CDR2 is SVGAGI (reference sequence). CDR3 length: 14 residues. For the CDR3, the DNA is TGTGCCAGCAGTTACTCGTGGGACAGCAATGAGCAGTTCTTC. It translates to CASSYSWDSNEQFF.

This clone was seen only a few times. V and J are TRBV7-2 and TRBJ2-2, with a weak D call TRBD2 (5 bases). The CDR3 has 14 residues. Trimming took off 5 bases at V and 4 bases at J, with 11 bases between the two ends. Per germline, CDR1 SGHTA and CDR2 FQGNSA. In DNA, the CDR3 is TGTGCCAGCAGCCTTGTGGCGGGCACCGGGGAGCTGTTTTTT. Its protein product is CASSLVAGTGELFF.

This chain connects TRBV6-6 to TRBJ1-1; 7 bases agree with TRBD1. Per the germline V gene, CDR1 is MNHNY and CDR2 is SVGAGI (reference sequence). Trimming cost V 7 bases and J 1 base; bases outside gene matches: 9. The CDR3 runs 15 residues. CDR3 nucleotides: TGTGCCAGCACCCTACAGGGGCGCGGGAACACTGAAGCTTTCTTT. This gives the protein CASTLQGRGNTEAFF.

The chain links TRBV7-3 to TRBJ2-3, with 7 bases fitting TRBD1. This CDR3 spans 13 amino acids. In germline, CDR1 is SGHTA, CDR2 FQGTGA. V lost 2 bases and J lost 4; bases outside the gene matches: 0. The CDR3 reads CASSLDRADTQYF. The CDR3 bases are TGTGCCAGCAGCTTAGACAGGGCAGATACGCAGTATTTT.

This clone was detected only a few times. As DNA, the CDR3 is TGTGCCAGCAGTGCCGACACAGGGGGTAACTATGGCTACACCTTC. It codes for CASSADTGGNYGYTF. J is TRBJ1-2 and V is TRBV2, with TRBD1 identical over 8 bases. From germline, CDR1 is SNHLY and CDR2 FYNNEI. Unmatched junction bases numbered 5, after V lost 4 bases and J lost 1 base. CDR3 length equals 15 residues.

This chain's CDR3 is CSVGQGADTEAFF. Written as DNA, the CDR3 is TGCAGCGTCGGACAGGGGGCCGACACTGAAGCTTTCTTT. V and J are TRBV29-1 and TRBJ1-1; 11 nucleotides line up with TRBD1. After removal of 6 bases from V and 3 bases from J, the junction contained 3 bases not matched to a gene. CDR3 length: 13 amino acids. Germline V gene sequence: CDR1 SQVTM, CDR2 ANQGSEA.

The chain links TRBV10-3 to TRBJ2-1; 8 positions match TRBD2. The CDR3 runs to 16 residues. V shed 0 bases, J shed 5 bases, and the junction held 6 bases outside the gene matches. Looked up from germline, CDR1 is ENHRY and CDR2 is SYGVKD. The DNA for the CDR3 is TGTGCCATCAGTGAGTCGAAACTAGCGGCGGACAATGAGCAGTTCTTC. Translation: CAISESKLAADNEQFF.

V gene TRBV7-8 combines with J gene TRBJ1-5, with TRBD1 identical over 8 bases. The CDR3 is 15 amino acids. CDR1 SGHVS and CDR2 FQNEAQ come from the germline V gene. After removal of 6 bases from V and 2 bases from J, the junction contained 6 bases not matched to a gene. The CDR3 spells CASSPQGQGNQPQHF. The CDR3 coding sequence is TGTGCCAGCAGTCCACAGGGACAGGGCAATCAGCCCCAGCATTTT.

The rearrangement joins TRBV5-5 to TRBJ2-5; D not certain. This CDR3 is built from 14 residues. The V gene's germline CDR1 is SGHKS and CDR2 YYEKEE (reference sequence). V dropped 0 bases and J dropped 2 bases, with 8 bases sitting between them. The CDR3, as DNA: TGTGCCAGCAGCTTGGAAAGGGCTCAAGAGACCCAGTACTTC. This encodes CASSLERAQETQYF.

Written as DNA, the CDR3 is TGTGCCAGCAGCTTAAAGGGCCTTTATGGCTACACCTTC. It encodes CASSLKGLYGYTF. The chain carries TRBV7-4 and TRBJ1-2; D is uncertain. The CDR3 is 13 amino acids. Trimming stripped 2 bases from V and 5 bases from J, with 9 bases between. Germline CDR1 is SGHVT and CDR2 is SQSDAQ.

The chain couples TRBV20-1 to TRBJ2-4, with D perhaps matching TRBD1 (6 bases). This CDR3 spans 11 amino acids. Germline assignment: CDR1 DFQATT and CDR2 SNEGSKA (reference sequence). V was trimmed by 7 bases and J by 10 bases, leaving 14 bases between them. In DNA, the CDR3 is TGCAGTGTTGCAGGGGATGGAATTCAGTACTTC. This encodes CSVAGDGIQYF.

This clone was seen once. The chain carries TRBV7-2 and TRBJ2-7; D might be TRBD2 (5 bases). V shed 5 bases and J shed 2 bases, with 16 bases lying between them. The germline CDR1 and CDR2 sequences are SGHTA and FQGNSA. The CDR3 runs 15 residues. As DNA, the CDR3 is TGTGCCAGCAGCGACCTAGCTGGAGGCCCCTACGAGCAGTACTTC. Residues: CASSDLAGGPYEQYF.

The chain links TRBV9 to TRBJ1-2, with a possible D match to TRBD1 (5 bases). This CDR3 is built from 14 residues. Looked up from germline, CDR1 is SGDLS and CDR2 is YYNGEE. V gave up 0 bases and J gave up 3 bases, with 9 bases separating them. In DNA form, the CDR3 reads TGTGCCAGCAGCGTAGGGCGGGGGGACTATGGCTACACCTTC. Its protein is CASSVGRGDYGYTF.

In its sample, this clone was seen a few times. V is TRBV5-1 and J is TRBJ2-7, with 7 nucleotides matching TRBD1. The V segment lost 5 bases and the J segment 5 bases; nucleotides outside the gene matches: 16. The germline gives CDR1 SGHRS, CDR2 YFSETQ. The CDR3 spans 16 residues. CDR3 sequence (DNA): TGCGCCAGCAGTTATGAAAACAGGGGTTTGGTGGACGAGCAGTACTTC. Protein sequence: CASSYENRGLVDEQYF.

There are a few counts of this clone. This chain uses TRBV13 with TRBJ2-5; possible D gene TRBD1, 7 bases. This CDR3 is 18 amino acids long. V lost 1 base to trimming and J lost 5 bases, with 23 bases between them. Germline V gives CDR1 PRHDT, CDR2 FYEKMQ (reference sequence). The CDR3 is CASSLVRGQAPREETQYF. The DNA for the CDR3 is TGTGCCAGCAGCTTAGTAAGGGGGCAGGCCCCCCGGGAGGAGACCCAGTACTTC.

The rearrangement joins TRBV5-1 to TRBJ1-1, with D possibly matching TRBD1 (5 bases). The germline CDR1 and CDR2 sequences are SGHRS and YFSETQ. The CDR3 length is 16 residues. Trimming pared 5 bases from V and 1 base from J, leaving 18 bases between. This CDR3 reads CASSPGPVFWNTEAFF. The DNA for the CDR3 is TGCGCCAGCAGTCCGGGACCAGTTTTTTGGAACACTGAAGCTTTCTTT. Full variable domain (missing parts from reference TRBV5-1 and TRBJ1-1): KAGVTQTPRYLIKTRGQQVTLSCSPISGHRSVSWYQQTPGQGLQFLFEYFSETQRNKGNFPGRFSGRQFSNSRSEMNVSTLELGDSALYLCASSPGPVFWNTEAFFGQGTRLTVV.

This clone was seen more than once but under ten times. The chain carries TRBV30 and TRBJ2-5; no firm D call. V lost 3 bases to trimming and J lost 7 bases, with 9 bases between them. CDR3 length: 11 amino acids. Germline lookup yields CDR1 GTSNPN and CDR2 SVGIG (reference sequence). The DNA of the CDR3 is TGTGCCTGGAGGCCCAAGGGGACCCAGTACTTC. Translation gives CAWRPKGTQYF.

The J gene is TRBJ2-1, the V gene TRBV19; tentatively, D is TRBD2 (5 bases). This CDR3 is 12 amino acids long. CDR1 and CDR2 (germline): LNHDA, SQIVND (reference sequence). Trimming stripped 5 bases from V and 9 bases from J, with 11 bases between. The CDR3 loop reads CASSLLEAEQFF. The CDR3 DNA reads as TGTGCCAGTAGTCTCTTGGAGGCTGAGCAGTTCTTC.

The rearrangement joins TRBV19 to TRBJ2-5; 9 nucleotides line up with TRBD2. The CDR3 runs 14 residues. With V trimmed by 10 bases and J by 1 base, 7 bases remained unmatched. CDR1 and CDR2 from the germline V gene are LNHDA and SQIVND (reference sequence). DNA for the CDR3: TGTGCCACTAAGCGGGAGGCGGGCCAAGAGACCCAGTACTTC. Amino acids: CATKREAGQETQYF. The full variable domain, rest sourced from reference TRBV19 and TRBJ2-5, is DGGITQSPKYLFRKEGQNVTLSCEQNLNHDAMYWYRQDPGQGLRLIYYSQIVNDFQKGDIAEGYSVSREKKESFPLTVTSAQKNPTAFYLCATKREAGQETQYFGPGTRLLVL.

For the CDR3, the DNA is TGTGCCAGCAGTAGACAACAACAGGGGGCGAAGCCCCAGCATTTT. Amino acids: CASSRQQQGAKPQHF. The V gene is TRBV2, the J gene TRBJ1-5, with 9 nucleotides matching TRBD1. The germline V gene encodes CDR1 SNHLY and CDR2 FYNNEI. J lost 8 bases, V lost 5 bases, and 10 bases had no gene match. The CDR3 runs 15 residues.